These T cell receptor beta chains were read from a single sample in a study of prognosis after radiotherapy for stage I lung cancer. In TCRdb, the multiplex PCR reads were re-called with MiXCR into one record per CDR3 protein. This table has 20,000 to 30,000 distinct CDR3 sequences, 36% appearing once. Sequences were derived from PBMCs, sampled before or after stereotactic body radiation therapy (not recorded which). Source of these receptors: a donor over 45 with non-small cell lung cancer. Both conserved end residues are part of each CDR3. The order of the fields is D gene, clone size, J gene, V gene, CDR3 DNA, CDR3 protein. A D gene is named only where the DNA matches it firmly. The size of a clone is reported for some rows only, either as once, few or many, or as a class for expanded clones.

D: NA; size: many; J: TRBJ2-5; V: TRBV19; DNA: TGTGCCAGTAGTATAGCGGGAGAGACCCAGTACTTC; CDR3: CASSIAGETQYF
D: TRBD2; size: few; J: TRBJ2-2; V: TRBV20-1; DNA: TGCAGTGCTTCCGGGACTAGCGGCAGTATCGCCGGGGAGCTGTTTTTT; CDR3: CSASGTSGSIAGELFF
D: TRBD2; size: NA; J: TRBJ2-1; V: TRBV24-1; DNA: TGTGTCACCAGTGATTTCGGGGGGAGTGAGCAGTTCTTC; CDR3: CVTSDFGGSEQFF
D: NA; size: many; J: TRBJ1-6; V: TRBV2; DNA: TGTGCCAGCAGTGAAAGGGGGGATAATTCACCCCTCCACTTT; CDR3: CASSERGDNSPLHF
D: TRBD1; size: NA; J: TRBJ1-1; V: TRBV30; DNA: TGTGCCTGGTTCCCCGGGACAGGGGGAACTGAAGCTTTCTTT; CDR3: CAWFPGTGGTEAFF
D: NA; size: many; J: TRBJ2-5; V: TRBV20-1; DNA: TGCAGTGCCGGGACTGCCCAAGAGACCCAGTACTTC; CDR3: CSAGTAQETQYF
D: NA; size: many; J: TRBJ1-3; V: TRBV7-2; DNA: TGTGCCAGCAGCCCCGAGGGCTTCTCTGGAAACACCATATATTTT; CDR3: CASSPEGFSGNTIYF
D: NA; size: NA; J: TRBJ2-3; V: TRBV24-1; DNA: TGTGCCACCAGTGATTCCGGTGACAGGCACACAGATACGCAGTATTTT; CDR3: CATSDSGDRHTDTQYF
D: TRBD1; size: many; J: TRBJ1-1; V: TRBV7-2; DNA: TGTGCCAGCAGCCCTTTCTTACAGGGGTCCGCTGAAGCTTTCTTT; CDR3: CASSPFLQGSAEAFF
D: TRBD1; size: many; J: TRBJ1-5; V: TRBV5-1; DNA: TGCGCCAGCAGCTCCACAGGGGGCGCTGGGCAGCCCCAGCATTTT; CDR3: CASSSTGGAGQPQHF
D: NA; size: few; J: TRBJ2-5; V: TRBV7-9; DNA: TGTGCCAGCAGCGCAAAAAAATACGGATCGTACCAAGAGACCCAGTACTTC; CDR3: CASSAKKYGSYQETQYF
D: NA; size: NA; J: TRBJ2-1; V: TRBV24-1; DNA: TGTGCCACCAGTTATTTGGGGGCGGGTATAGCGAGCTCCTACAATGAGCAATTCTTC; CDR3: CATSYLGAGIASSYNEQFF
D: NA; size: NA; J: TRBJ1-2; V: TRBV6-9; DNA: TGTGCCAGCAGTTACTCTGGTGACGGCTATGGCTACACCTTC; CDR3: CASSYSGDGYGYTF
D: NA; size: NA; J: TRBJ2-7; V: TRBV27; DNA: TGTGCCAGCAGTACCGACAGAGACAGCGTGTTACACGAGCAGTACTTC; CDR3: CASSTDRDSVLHEQYF
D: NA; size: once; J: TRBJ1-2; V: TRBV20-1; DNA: TGCAGTGCTAGAGACCGCGGTTGGAATGGCTACACCTTC; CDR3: CSARDRGWNGYTF
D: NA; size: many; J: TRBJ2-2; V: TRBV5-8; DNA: TGTGCCAGCAGCCCACTCGCGGCGGGGCTGTTTTTT; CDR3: CASSPLAAGLFF
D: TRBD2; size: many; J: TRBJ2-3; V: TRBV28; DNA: TGTGCCGGGAGCGGGAATGCAGATACGCAGTATTTT; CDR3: CAGSGNADTQYF
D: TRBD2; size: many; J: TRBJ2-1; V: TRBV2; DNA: TGTGCCACGACCTCGACTAGCGGGAGGGGAAATGAGCAGTTCTTC; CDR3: CATTSTSGRGNEQFF
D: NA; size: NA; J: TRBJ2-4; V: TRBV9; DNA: TGTGCCAGCAGCGTAAGTGGTGTTCGGGCGGGTACCAAAAACATTCAGTACTTC; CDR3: CASSVSGVRAGTKNIQYF
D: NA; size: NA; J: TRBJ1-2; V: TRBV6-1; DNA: TGTGCCAGCGGAGTTGGGAAGTCTGGCTACACCTTC; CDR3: CASGVGKSGYTF
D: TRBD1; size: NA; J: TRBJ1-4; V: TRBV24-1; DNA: TGTGTCACCAGTGATGCTCCGGGACAGGGGATTACAGCAACTAATGAAAAACTGTTTTTT; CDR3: CVTSDAPGQGITATNEKLFF
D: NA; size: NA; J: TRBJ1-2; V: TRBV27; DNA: TGTGCCAGCAGTTTGGACAGTAACTATGGCTACACCTTC; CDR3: CASSLDSNYGYTF
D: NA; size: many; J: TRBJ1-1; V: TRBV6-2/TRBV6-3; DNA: TGTGCCAGCAGTTACTCGGGGGTCGCTGAAGCTTTCTTT; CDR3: CASSYSGVAEAFF
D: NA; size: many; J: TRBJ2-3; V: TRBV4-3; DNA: TGCGCCAGCAGCCAACCCGGCACAGATACGCAGTATTTT; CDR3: CASSQPGTDTQYF
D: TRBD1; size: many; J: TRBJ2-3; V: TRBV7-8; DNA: TGTGCCAGCAGCCCGTTGGGTGACAGGGACGATTATGCGACAGATACGCAGTATTTT; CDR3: CASSPLGDRDDYATDTQYF
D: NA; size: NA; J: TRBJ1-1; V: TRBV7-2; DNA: TGTGCCAGCAGCCAAGGGGCGGGCCTCCGAGGGGCTTTCTTT; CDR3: CASSQGAGLRGAFF
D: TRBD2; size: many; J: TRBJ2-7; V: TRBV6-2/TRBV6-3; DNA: TGTGCCAGCAGTTACAGACAAATCGTCGCCGGGACTAGCGGGGACGACCGGGACGAGCAGTACTTC; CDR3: CASSYRQIVAGTSGDDRDEQYF
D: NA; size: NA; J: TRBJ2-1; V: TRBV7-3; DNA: TGTGCCAGCAGCTTATCCTGGAGGGTGAACAATGAGCAGTTCTTC; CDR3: CASSLSWRVNNEQFF
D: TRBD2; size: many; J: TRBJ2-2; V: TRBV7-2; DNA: TGTGCCAGCAGCTCATCTAGCGGGAGGATAAGCGGGGAGCTGTTTTTT; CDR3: CASSSSSGRISGELFF
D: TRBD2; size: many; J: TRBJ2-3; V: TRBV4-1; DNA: TGCGCCAGCAGCCAAGTAATAGCGGGAGCTTCAGATACGCAGTATTTT; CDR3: CASSQVIAGASDTQYF
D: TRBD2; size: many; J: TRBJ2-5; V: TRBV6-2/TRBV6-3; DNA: TGTGCCAGCAGTTACGAGCGGGGACAAGAGACCCAGTACTTC; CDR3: CASSYERGQETQYF
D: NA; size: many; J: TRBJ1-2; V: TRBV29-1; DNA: TGCAGCGTTGATGGGGACTATCCCGGCTACACCTTC; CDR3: CSVDGDYPGYTF
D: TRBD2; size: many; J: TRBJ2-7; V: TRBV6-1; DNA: TGTGCCACAATAGCGGGAGGGTCCTACGAGCAGTACTTC; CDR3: CATIAGGSYEQYF
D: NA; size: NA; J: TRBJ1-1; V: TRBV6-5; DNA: TGTGCCAGCAGTTTATGGCCGGATCACACTGAATCTTTCTTT; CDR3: CASSLWPDHTESFF
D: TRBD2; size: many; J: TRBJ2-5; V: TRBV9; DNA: TGTGCCAGCGGAAGGGGGCGGGAGGGCCAAGAGACCCAGTACTTC; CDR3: CASGRGREGQETQYF
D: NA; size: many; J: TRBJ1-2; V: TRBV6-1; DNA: TGTGCCAGCAGTGAAGATGGCGGAGGACGTGGTGGCTACACCTTC; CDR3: CASSEDGGGRGGYTF
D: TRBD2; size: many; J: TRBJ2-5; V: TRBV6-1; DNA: TGTGCCAGCAACGCGGGAGCCCCCCTGGAGACCCAGTACTTC; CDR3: CASNAGAPLETQYF
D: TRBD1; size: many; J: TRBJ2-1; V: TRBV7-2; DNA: TGTGCCAGCAGCAGTCCCCAGGGGGCCCTTTACAATGAGCAGTTCTTC; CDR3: CASSSPQGALYNEQFF
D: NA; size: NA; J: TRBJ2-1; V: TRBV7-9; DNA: TGTGCCAGCAGCTTGGGACGGCAGCTATACAATGAGCAGTTCTTC; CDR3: CASSLGRQLYNEQFF
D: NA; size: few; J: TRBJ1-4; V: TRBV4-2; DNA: TGTGCCAGCAGCCAGAAAGGGACCGCTAATGAAAAACTGTTTTTT; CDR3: CASSQKGTANEKLFF
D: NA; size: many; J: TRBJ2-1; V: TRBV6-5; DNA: TGTGCCAGCAGTTACTCGGACATCGAGGAGAATGAGCAGTTCTTC; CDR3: CASSYSDIEENEQFF
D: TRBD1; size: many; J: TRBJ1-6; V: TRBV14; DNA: TGTGCCAGCAGCCAAGTAAAAGACAGGGCTGATAATTCACCCCTCCACTTT; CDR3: CASSQVKDRADNSPLHF
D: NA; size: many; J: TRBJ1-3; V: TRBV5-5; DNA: TGTGCCAGCAGCTCTTCCTCAGAAAACACCATATATTTT; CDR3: CASSSSSENTIYF
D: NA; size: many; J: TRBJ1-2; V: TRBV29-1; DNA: TGCAGCGTCCTTCGAGGGGTCAGGGATGGCTACACCTTC; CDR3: CSVLRGVRDGYTF
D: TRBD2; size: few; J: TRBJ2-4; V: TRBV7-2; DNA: TGTGCCAGCAGCTTAGGAGGCCTAGCGGGAAGGAGGGGAAACATTCAGTACTTC; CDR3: CASSLGGLAGRRGNIQYF
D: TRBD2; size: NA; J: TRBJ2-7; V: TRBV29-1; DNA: TGCAGCGTTGTTCTGACTAGCGGATCCTACGAGCAGGACTTC; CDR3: CSVVLTSGSYEQDF
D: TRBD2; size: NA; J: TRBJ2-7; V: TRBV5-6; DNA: TGTGCCAGCAGCGGGGAGGGACCCCGCTTCTACGAGCAGTACTTC; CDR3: CASSGEGPRFYEQYF
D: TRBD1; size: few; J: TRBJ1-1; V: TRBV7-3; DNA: TGTGCCAGCAGCTTAACTGCAGGGGGCGTGACTGAAGCTTTCTTT; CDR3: CASSLTAGGVTEAFF
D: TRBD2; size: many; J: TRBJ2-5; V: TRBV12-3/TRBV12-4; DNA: TGTGCCAGCAGACCCGGGACTACCAGTGAGACCCAGTACTTC; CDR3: CASRPGTTSETQYF
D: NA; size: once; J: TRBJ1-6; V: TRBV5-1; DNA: TGCGCCAGCAGCGGGGACGGCCGGCCACCCCTCCACTTT; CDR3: CASSGDGRPPLHF